This T cell receptor (beta chain) emerged from a study of T cell responses to AZD1222 COVID-19 vaccine (TCRdb year 2021). The study in broad terms: A total of 233 trial participants underwent TCR sequencing, of whom 207 received two doses of AZD1222 and about 25 received two doses of the MenACWY control vaccine. Trial participants were enrolled by age into subgroups of 18-55, 56-69 and 70-plus years, and about 150, 27 and 61 TCR-sequenced participants, respectively, were included in these subgroups. General findings and caveats noted by the study authors: Because no day 14 peak-response samples were available, repertoires were characterized only after the peak T cell response. Reportedly, close to half of the unique spike-specific TCRs recognized epitopes lying outside the regions that are mutated in the B.1.351 and B.1.1.7 variants. The 56-69-year group was small, and its depth increase did not reach significance, likely because of low power. Vaccine-associated CD4 TCRs spanned the whole spike protein, with dominant responses in regions 160-218 and 743-854. After two AZD1222 doses, spike-specific TCR breadth and depth were significantly higher than at day 0 and than in MenACWY recipients. Conclusions about previously exposed vaccinees are limited because only five or six AZD1222 recipients were SARS-CoV-2 seropositive at baseline. Participants were mostly white British and included more females than males, and it was suggested by the authors that clonal diversity may have been underestimated.

What the time point label conveys for this sample: about 28 days (+/-7) after the second vaccine dose. AZD1222 recipients given second doses at about 4 weeks or at about 12 weeks were pooled, since spike-specific TCR depth and breadth were not found to differ between the two schedules. The vaccinee samples were drawn from two UK trials, COV001 and COV002, one of which was a single-blind randomized controlled phase 2/3 trial testing AZD1222 (ChAdOx1 nCoV-19) in healthy adults. For TCRbeta chain sequencing, PBMC samples from trial participants were taken at day 0 and at day 28 after the second dose. Via the germline V gene (reference sequence), CDR1 is SGHNT and CDR2 YYREEE. Compared with germline, V lacks 4 bases and J lacks 8 bases; bases without a gene match: 8. The CDR3 runs 15 amino acids, cysteine and phenylalanine included. Only the CDR3 portion is preserved as DNA: 45 bases, with reading frame beginning at the first base.

To note about this clone: Its antigen is currently not known. No base-level quality is on record; no much larger clone is a single base apart.

The CDR3 regions of human TCRbeta chains were subjected to immunosequencing. The paper's data handling went like this. TCRs in the repertoires were matched against a reference library of SARS-CoV-2-specific TCRs that had been generated with the MIRA antigen-specificity platform. Breadth was defined as the fraction of unique TCRs that were SARS-CoV-2-associated. Depth was defined as the fraction of total T cells that were SARS-CoV-2-associated. Using the MIRA data, each spike-specific TCR was mapped to the spike region that the TCR reacts to and placed in a CD4 or CD8 class. Log10-transformed breadth and depth values were compared by one-way ANOVA with Sidak's multiple comparisons tests. TCRdb took over this immuneACCESS table, retaining in-frame rearrangements with V and J assigned. Such tables are incomplete; in checked studies, under half of the missing clones stem from an unresolved V gene, and the remainder is unexplained. The V and J calls and clone size come from that table; D and trimming were worked out from the DNA. This sample has roughly 98,000 clones in its table, and about 90% of those were observed once. Of the sample, roughly 15% falls within the top ten clones.

The source of this sequence is an adult who received the AZD1222 COVID-19 vaccine. The sample here was peripheral blood, taken 28 days after the second AZD1222 dose. Rearrangement joined TRBV5-4 to TRBJ1-4, and TRBD1 aligns with 10 junction nucleotides. The nucleotide sequence is TGTGCCAGCAGCAAAGCGACAGGGGGCGAAGAAAAACTGTTTTTT. Its coded protein is CASSKATGGEEKLFF.